These 21 T cell receptor beta chains came from one sample sequenced in a study of T-cell memory formation after mild COVID-19. Using its own MiXCR run on the 5' RACE reads, TCRdb lists one record per CDR3 protein. The data contain roughly 510,000 distinct CDR3 sequences, roughly a sixth of them singletons. Sequencing was performed on PBMCs or a T cell subset sorted from them (not recorded which). The receptor set was obtained from an adult woman who had mild COVID-19 (a few samples of this study predate the infection). Cell type and time point are not known.

This clonotype has a handful of counts. This chain links TRBV12-3 or TRBV12-4 with TRBJ2-2, with no clear D. The CDR3 contains 9 residues. Trimming removed 8 bases from V and 9 bases from J, with 4 bases in between. Here the CDR3 reads CASGWELFF. The DNA of the CDR3 is TGTGCCAGCGGCTGGGAGCTGTTTTTT.

This clonotype appeared a few times. The V and J genes are TRBV3-1 and TRBJ2-1; TRBD2 matches at 10 bases. Germline-derived CDR1 and CDR2 are LGHDT and YNNKEL (reference sequence). V was clipped by 3 bases and J by 8 bases; unmatched bases: 10. The CDR3 runs to 16 residues. This CDR3 reads CASSHPSGGAFDEQFF. CDR3 bases: TGTGCCAGCAGCCACCCAAGCGGGGGGGCCTTCGATGAGCAGTTCTTC.

The V gene is TRBV14, the J gene TRBJ2-5; 9 positions agree with TRBD1. CDR3 size: 15 residues. Germline CDR1 reads SGHDN; CDR2 reads FVKESK. J was trimmed by 9 bases and V by 4 bases; bases with no gene match: 12. The CDR3 DNA is TGTGCCAGCAGCCCCGGGACAGGGCCGATTTGGGCCCAGTACTTC. Protein: CASSPGTGPIWAQYF.

This clonotype has a handful of counts. The chain is built from TRBV27 and TRBJ2-6, with 8 bases aligning to TRBD1. Germline-derived CDR1 and CDR2 are MNHEY and SMNVEV (reference sequence). The CDR3 extends over 12 amino acids. After removal of 5 bases from V and 12 bases from J, the junction contained 3 bases not matched to a gene. The CDR3, as DNA: TGTGCCAGCAGTGGGACAGGAGCCGTCCTGACTTTC. Amino acid sequence: CASSGTGAVLTF. Full variable domain (outside the CDR3, taken from reference TRBV27 and TRBJ2-6): EAQVTQNPRYLITVTGKKLTVTCSQNMNHEYMSWYRQDPGLGLRQIYYSMNVEVTDKGDVPEGYKVSRKEKRNFPLILESPSPNQTSLYFCASSGTGAVLTFGAGSRLTVL.

This sequence joins TRBV20-1 and TRBJ2-1; a weak D match, TRBD1 (5 bases). Trimming stripped 1 base from V and 4 bases from J, with 11 bases between. The CDR3 runs 14 residues. Germline V gene sequence: CDR1 DFQATT, CDR2 SNEGSKA (reference sequence). CDR3 protein: CSARGRQGYNEQFF. The CDR3 DNA sequence: TGCAGTGCTAGAGGTCGGCAGGGTTACAATGAGCAGTTCTTC.

This clonotype came up a few times. The chain has TRBV18 and TRBJ1-2; D remains ambiguous. V lost 1 base and J 3 bases, leaving 3 bases between the germline ends. The germline CDR1 and CDR2 sequences are KGHSH and LQKENI. The CDR3 extends over 12 amino acids. CDR3 protein: CASSPLDYGYTF. The CDR3 region has the DNA TGTGCCAGCTCACCACTGGACTATGGCTACACCTTC.

This clonotype has a handful of counts. This rearrangement joins TRBV4-2 to TRBJ2-3; D may be TRBD1 (5 bases). CDR3 size: 13 residues. Trimming cost V 0 bases and J 5 bases, with 6 bases left between them. The germline gives CDR1 LGHNA, CDR2 YNFKEQ. For the CDR3, the DNA is TGTGCCAGCAGCCAAGATAGGGGAGATACGCAGTATTTT. It is translated as CASSQDRGDTQYF.

This clonotype occurred a few times. This sequence joins TRBV5-6 and TRBJ2-3; 10 bases match TRBD2. J lost 5 bases, V lost 4 bases, and 4 bases had no gene match. The CDR3 is 14 residues long. From germline, CDR1 is SGHDT and CDR2 YYEEEE. CDR3 in DNA: TGTGCCAGCAGCCGGGGACTAGCGCAAGATACGCAGTATTTT. It specifies CASSRGLAQDTQYF.

This clonotype was counted a few times. The chain is built from TRBV5-4 and TRBJ2-3; D unresolved. The V end was cut by 6 bases, the J end by 2 bases, with 19 bases between. Looked up from germline, CDR1 is SGHNT and CDR2 is YYREEE (reference sequence). The CDR3 has 16 residues. DNA of the CDR3: TGTGCCAGCAACCTTCGCTCGGCTGGCTCCACAGATACGCAGTATTTT. It specifies CASNLRSAGSTDTQYF. The full variable domain, completed using reference TRBV5-4 and TRBJ2-3, is ETGVTQSPTHLIKTRGQQVTLRCSSQSGHNTVSWYQQALGQGPQFIFQYYREEENGRGNFPPRFSGLQFPNYSSELNVNALELDDSALYLCASNLRSAGSTDTQYFGPGTRLTVL.

The J gene is TRBJ2-2, the V gene TRBV12-3 or TRBV12-4; 9 positions match TRBD1. Trimming cost V 5 bases and J 5 bases; bases outside gene matches: 6. The CDR3 contains 15 residues. The CDR3 loop reads CASSADRGETGELFF. The CDR3 nucleotides are TGTGCCAGCAGTGCGGACAGGGGAGAGACCGGGGAGCTGTTTTTT.

The rearrangement links TRBV7-2 to TRBJ2-7, with D possibly being TRBD1 (5 bases). The V end lost 5 bases, the J end lost 2 bases, and 13 bases lay between the germline ends. Germline V gene sequence: CDR1 SGHTA, CDR2 FQGNSA. The CDR3 contains 14 residues. CDR3 DNA: TGTGCCAGCAGCCCTGGGGCTCCACCCTACGAGCAGTACTTC. Amino acid sequence: CASSPGAPPYEQYF.

This clonotype occurred many times. This sequence joins TRBV18 and TRBJ1-2; D uncertain. Germline V gene lookup returns CDR1 KGHSH and CDR2 LQKENI. Between the trimmed V and J ends, which lost 3 bases and 1 base, there was a span of 9 bases. The CDR3 has 14 amino acids. The CDR3 region is CASSPAGVNYGYTF. CDR3 DNA: TGTGCCAGCTCACCCGCCGGGGTTAACTATGGCTACACCTTC.

This clonotype was detected only a few times. V and J are TRBV4-2 and TRBJ2-3, with 10 bases matching TRBD2. Germline V gene sequence: CDR1 LGHNA, CDR2 YNFKEQ. This CDR3 spans 17 amino acids. V lost 0 bases, J lost 2 bases, and 5 bases stayed unmatched. This CDR3 is CASSQEKRGGITDTQYF. CDR3 nucleotide sequence: TGTGCCAGCAGCCAAGAGAAGCGGGGGGGCATCACAGATACGCAGTATTTT.

The V gene is TRBV20-1, the J gene TRBJ2-3; 8 bases match TRBD2. The CDR3 spans 14 residues. Losses at the gene ends were 6 bases for V and 1 base for J; bases not matched to a gene: 6. Germline V gene data show CDR1 as DFQATT and CDR2 as SNEGSKA (reference sequence). CDR3 residues: CSAERRGGTDTQYF. DNA of the CDR3: TGCAGTGCAGAAAGGCGGGGGGGCACAGATACGCAGTATTTT.

This clonotype was seen more than once but under ten times. This CDR3 reads CASGRTVTYEQYF. The DNA for the CDR3 is TGTGCCAGCGGGCGTACAGTAACCTACGAGCAGTACTTC. The V call is TRBV6-2 or TRBV6-3, the J call TRBJ2-7; D gene ambiguous. The CDR3 runs to 13 residues. Germline lookup yields CDR1 MNHEY and CDR2 SVGEGT. V shed 8 bases and J shed 2 bases, with 13 bases lying between them.

The chain has TRBV5-1 and TRBJ2-3; TRBD2 agrees at 16 bases. Germline V gene lookup returns CDR1 SGHRS and CDR2 YFSETQ. V trimming: 4 bases; J trimming: 5 bases; junction bases outside the gene matches: 10. This CDR3 comprises 18 residues. CDR3 in amino acids: CASSALGTSGGVKDTQYF. CDR3 in DNA: TGCGCCAGCAGCGCCCTCGGGACTAGCGGGGGGGTGAAAGATACGCAGTATTTT.

This chain joins TRBV30 and TRBJ1-3; D gene unclear. Trimming removed 0 bases from V and 2 bases from J, with 17 bases in between. The CDR3 runs to 17 residues. From germline, CDR1 is GTSNPN and CDR2 SVGIG (reference sequence). The CDR3 region has the DNA TGTGCCTGGAGTGTATTCGGAGGGTTAGTGCCTGGAAACACCATATATTTT. It codes for CAWSVFGGLVPGNTIYF. The full variable domain, its missing parts supplied by reference TRBV30 and TRBJ1-3, is SQTIHQWPATLVQPVGSPLSLECTVEGTSNPNLYWYRQAAGRGLQLLFYSVGIGQISSEVPQNLSASRPQDRQFILSSKKLLLSDSGFYLCAWSVFGGLVPGNTIYFGEGSWLTVV.

The chain joins TRBV30 to TRBJ1-4, with 7 bases aligning to TRBD1. In germline, CDR1 is GTSNPN, CDR2 SVGIG (reference sequence). The CDR3 spans 16 residues. The V gene end was trimmed by 0 bases and the J gene end by 6 bases; junction bases not matched to a gene: 10. This CDR3 reads CAWSVPRTGFDEKLFF. As DNA, the CDR3 is TGTGCCTGGAGTGTACCCCGGACAGGTTTTGATGAAAAACTGTTTTTT.

V usage is TRBV2 and J usage is TRBJ2-5; no reliable D call. The CDR3 length is 13 residues. Germline V CDR1 and CDR2: SNHLY, FYNNEI. The V end was cut by 3 bases, the J end by 5 bases, with 10 bases between. CDR3 region: CASSENYSETQYF. In DNA, the CDR3 is TGTGCCAGCAGTGAGAACTATTCGGAGACCCAGTACTTC. The full variable domain, in which reference TRBV2 and TRBJ2-5 provide the parts outside the CDR3, is EPEVTQTPSHQVTQMGQEVILRCVPISNHLYFYWYRQILGQKVEFLVSFYNNEISEKSEIFDDQFSVERPDGSNFTLKIRSTKLEDSAMYFCASSENYSETQYFGPGTRLLVL.

This clonotype was detected a few times. The chain has TRBV24-1 and TRBJ1-2, with 10 bases lining up with TRBD1. J lost 9 bases, V lost 3 bases, and 9 bases had no gene match. Per germline, CDR1 KGHDR and CDR2 SFDVKD. The CDR3 has 15 amino acids. The CDR3 DNA reads TGTGCCACCAGTGATCCATCGACAGGGGGCACAAGCTACACCTTC. Protein product: CATSDPSTGGTSYTF.

In this sample, this clonotype turned up a few times. V gene TRBV7-8 combines with J gene TRBJ2-7; 8 bases map to TRBD2. The CDR3 consists of 13 residues. Germline CDR1 is SGHVS and CDR2 is FQNEAQ. Germline trimming cut 4 bases from V and 7 bases from J; bases unmatched to any gene: 6. The CDR3 here is CASSSREGGEQYF. In nucleotides, the CDR3 is TGTGCCAGCAGCTCCCGGGAGGGAGGTGAGCAGTACTTC. The whole variable domain, filled in from reference TRBV7-8 and TRBJ2-7, reads GAGVSQSPRYKVAKRGQDVALRCDPISGHVSLFWYQQALGQGPEFLTYFQNEAQLDKSGLPSDRFFAERPEGSVSTLKIQRTQQEDSAVYLCASSSREGGEQYFGPGTRLTVT.